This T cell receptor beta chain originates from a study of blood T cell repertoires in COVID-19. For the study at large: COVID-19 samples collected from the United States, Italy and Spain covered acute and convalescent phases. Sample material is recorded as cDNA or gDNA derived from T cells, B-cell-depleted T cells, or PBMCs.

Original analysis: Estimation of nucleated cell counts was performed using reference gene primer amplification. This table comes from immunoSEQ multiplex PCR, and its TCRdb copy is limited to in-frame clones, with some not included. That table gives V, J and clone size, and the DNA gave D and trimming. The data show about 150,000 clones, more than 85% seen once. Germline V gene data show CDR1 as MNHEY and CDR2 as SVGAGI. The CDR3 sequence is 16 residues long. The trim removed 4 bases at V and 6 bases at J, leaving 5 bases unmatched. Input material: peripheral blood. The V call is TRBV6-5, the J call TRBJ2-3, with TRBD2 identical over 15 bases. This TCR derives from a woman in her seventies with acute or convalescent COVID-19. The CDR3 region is CASSFSGLAGGDTQYF. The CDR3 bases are TGTGCCAGCAGTTTCTCGGGACTAGCGGGGGGCGATACGCAGTATTTT.